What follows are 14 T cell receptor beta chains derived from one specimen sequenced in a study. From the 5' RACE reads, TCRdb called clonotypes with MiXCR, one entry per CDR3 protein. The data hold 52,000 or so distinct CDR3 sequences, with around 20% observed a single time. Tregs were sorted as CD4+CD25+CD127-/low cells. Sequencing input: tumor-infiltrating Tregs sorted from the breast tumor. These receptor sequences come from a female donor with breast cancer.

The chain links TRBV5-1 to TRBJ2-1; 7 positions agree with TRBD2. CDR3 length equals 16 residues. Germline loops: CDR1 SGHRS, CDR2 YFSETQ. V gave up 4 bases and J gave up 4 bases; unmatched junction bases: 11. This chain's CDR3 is CASSPAEGREYNEQFF. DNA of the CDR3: TGCGCCAGCAGCCCGGCGGAAGGGAGGGAGTACAATGAGCAGTTCTTC.

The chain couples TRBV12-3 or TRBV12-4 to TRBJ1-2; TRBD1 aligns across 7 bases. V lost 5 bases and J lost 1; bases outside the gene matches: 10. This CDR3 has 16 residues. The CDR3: CASSRSTGTVNYGYTF. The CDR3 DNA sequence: TGTGCCAGCAGTCGCTCTACCGGGACAGTTAACTATGGCTACACCTTC.

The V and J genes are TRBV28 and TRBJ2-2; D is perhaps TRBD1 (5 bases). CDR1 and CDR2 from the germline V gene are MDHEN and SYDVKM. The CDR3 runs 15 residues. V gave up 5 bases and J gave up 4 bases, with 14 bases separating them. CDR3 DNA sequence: TGTGCCAGCAGTACACGTCAGGGTTCCACCGGGGAGCTGTTTTTT. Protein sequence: CASSTRQGSTGELFF.

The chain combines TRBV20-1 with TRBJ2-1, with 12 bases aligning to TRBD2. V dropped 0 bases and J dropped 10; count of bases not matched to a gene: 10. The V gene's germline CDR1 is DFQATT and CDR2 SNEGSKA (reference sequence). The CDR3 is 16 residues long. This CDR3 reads CSARDPASGRAGEQFF. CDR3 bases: TGCAGTGCTAGAGATCCGGCTAGCGGGAGGGCCGGGGAGCAGTTCTTC.

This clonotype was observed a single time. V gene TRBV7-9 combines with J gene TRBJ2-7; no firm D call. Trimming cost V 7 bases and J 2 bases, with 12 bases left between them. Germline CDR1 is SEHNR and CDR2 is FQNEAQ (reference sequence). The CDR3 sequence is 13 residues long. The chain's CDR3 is CASTLGDTYEQYF. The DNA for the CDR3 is TGTGCCAGCACCCTCGGTGATACCTACGAGCAGTACTTC.

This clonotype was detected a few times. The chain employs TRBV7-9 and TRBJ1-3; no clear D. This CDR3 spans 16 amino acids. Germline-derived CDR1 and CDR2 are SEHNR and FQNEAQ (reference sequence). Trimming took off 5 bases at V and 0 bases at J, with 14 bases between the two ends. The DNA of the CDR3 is TGTGCCAGCAGCCTCGGCACGGGAAACTCTGGAAACACCATATATTTT. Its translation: CASSLGTGNSGNTIYF.

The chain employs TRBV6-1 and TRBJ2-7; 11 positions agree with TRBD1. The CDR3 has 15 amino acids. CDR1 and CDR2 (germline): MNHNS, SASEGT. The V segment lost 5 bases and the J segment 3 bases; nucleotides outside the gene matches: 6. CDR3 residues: CASSFAGTGGYEQYF. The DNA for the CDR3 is TGTGCCAGCAGTTTCGCCGGGACAGGGGGCTACGAGCAGTACTTC.

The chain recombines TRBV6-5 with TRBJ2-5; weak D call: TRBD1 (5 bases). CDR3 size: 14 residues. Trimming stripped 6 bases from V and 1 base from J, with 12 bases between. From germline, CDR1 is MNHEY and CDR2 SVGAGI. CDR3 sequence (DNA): TGTGCCAGCAGGGGCCACAGGCTCCAAGAGACCCAGTACTTC. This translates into CASRGHRLQETQYF.

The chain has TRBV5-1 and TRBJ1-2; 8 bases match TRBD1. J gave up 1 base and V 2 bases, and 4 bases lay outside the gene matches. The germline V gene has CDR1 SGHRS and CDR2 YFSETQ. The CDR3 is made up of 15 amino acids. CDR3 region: CASSFSTGDNYGYTF. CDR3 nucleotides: TGCGCCAGCAGCTTTTCGACAGGGGATAACTATGGCTACACCTTC.

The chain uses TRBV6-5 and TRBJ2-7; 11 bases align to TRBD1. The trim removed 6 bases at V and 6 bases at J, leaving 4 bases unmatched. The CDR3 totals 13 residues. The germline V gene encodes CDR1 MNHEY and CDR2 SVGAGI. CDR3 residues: CASSGTGGGEQYF. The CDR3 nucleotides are TGTGCCAGCAGCGGGACAGGGGGGGGCGAGCAGTACTTC.

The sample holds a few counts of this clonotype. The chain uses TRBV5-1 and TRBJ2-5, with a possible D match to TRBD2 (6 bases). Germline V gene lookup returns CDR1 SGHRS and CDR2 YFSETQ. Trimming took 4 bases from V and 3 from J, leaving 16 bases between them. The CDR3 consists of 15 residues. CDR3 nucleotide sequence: TGCGCCAGCAGCAAAGCGGGTCCCTGGGAAGAGACCCAGTACTTC. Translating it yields CASSKAGPWEETQYF. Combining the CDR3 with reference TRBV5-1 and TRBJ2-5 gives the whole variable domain KAGVTQTPRYLIKTRGQQVTLSCSPISGHRSVSWYQQTPGQGLQFLFEYFSETQRNKGNFPGRFSGRQFSNSRSEMNVSTLELGDSALYLCASSKAGPWEETQYFGPGTRLLVL.

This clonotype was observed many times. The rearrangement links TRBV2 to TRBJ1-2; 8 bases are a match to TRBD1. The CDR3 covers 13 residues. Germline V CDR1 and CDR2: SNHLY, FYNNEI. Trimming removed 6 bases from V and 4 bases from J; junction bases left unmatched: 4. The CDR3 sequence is CASRLDRGYGYTF. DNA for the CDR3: TGTGCCAGCAGACTAGACAGGGGCTATGGCTACACCTTC.

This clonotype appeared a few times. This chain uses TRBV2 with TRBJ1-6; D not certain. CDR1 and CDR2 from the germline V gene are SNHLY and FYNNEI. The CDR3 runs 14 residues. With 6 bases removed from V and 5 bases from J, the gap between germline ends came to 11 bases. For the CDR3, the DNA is TGTGCCAGCAGCGCCGACGGAGATAATTCACCCCTCCACTTT. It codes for CASSADGDNSPLHF.

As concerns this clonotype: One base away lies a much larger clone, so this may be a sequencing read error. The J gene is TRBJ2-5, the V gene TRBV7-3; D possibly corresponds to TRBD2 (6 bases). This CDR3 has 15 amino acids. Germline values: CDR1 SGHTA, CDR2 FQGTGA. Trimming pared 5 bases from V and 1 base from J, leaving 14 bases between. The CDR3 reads CASSLRPGVQETQYF. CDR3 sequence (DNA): TGTGCCAGCAGCCTGCGGCCGGGGGTCCAAGAGACCCAGTACTTC.